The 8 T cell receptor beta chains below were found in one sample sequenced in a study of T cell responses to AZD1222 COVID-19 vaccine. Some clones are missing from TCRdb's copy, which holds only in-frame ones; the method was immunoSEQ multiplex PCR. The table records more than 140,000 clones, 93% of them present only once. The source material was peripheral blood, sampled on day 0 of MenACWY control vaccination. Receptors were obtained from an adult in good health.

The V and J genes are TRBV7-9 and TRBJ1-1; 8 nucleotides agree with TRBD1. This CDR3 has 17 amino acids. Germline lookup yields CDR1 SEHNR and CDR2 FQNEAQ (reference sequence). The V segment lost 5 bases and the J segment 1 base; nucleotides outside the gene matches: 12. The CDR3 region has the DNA TGTGCCAGCAGCCCAGAGCTGTCAGGGGGCGGGAACACTGAAGCTTTCTTT. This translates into CASSPELSGGGNTEAFF. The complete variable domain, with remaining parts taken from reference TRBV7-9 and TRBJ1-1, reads DTGVSQNPRHKITKRGQNVTFRCDPISEHNRLYWYRQTLGQGPEFLTYFQNEAQLEKSRLLSDRFSAERPKGSFSTLEIQRTEQGDSAMYLCASSPELSGGGNTEAFFGQGTRLTVV.

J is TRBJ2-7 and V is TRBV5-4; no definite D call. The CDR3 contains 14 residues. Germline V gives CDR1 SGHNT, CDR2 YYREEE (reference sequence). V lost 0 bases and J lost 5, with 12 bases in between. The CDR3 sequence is CASSLEGPIHEQYF. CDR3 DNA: TGTGCCAGCAGCTTGGAAGGGCCCATCCACGAGCAGTACTTC.

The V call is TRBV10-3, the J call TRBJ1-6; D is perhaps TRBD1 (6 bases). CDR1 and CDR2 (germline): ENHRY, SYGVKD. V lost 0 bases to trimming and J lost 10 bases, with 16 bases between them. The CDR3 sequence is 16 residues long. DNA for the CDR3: TGTGCCATCAGTGAGTCTGGGGCAGGGGCGAGCTCACCCCTCCACTTT. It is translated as CAISESGAGASSPLHF.

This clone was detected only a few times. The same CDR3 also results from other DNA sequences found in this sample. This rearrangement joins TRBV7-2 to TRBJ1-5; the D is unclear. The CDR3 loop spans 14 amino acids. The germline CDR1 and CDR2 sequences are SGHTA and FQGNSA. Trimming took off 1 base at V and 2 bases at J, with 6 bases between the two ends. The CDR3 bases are TGTGCCAGCAGCTTAGTCGGGGGCAATCAGCCCCAGCATTTT. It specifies CASSLVGGNQPQHF.

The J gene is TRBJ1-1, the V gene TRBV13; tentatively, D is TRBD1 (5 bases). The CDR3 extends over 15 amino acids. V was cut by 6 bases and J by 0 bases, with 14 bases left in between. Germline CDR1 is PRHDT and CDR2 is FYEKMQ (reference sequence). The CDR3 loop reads CASRGGGYMNTEAFF. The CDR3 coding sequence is TGTGCCAGCAGGGGCGGGGGGTATATGAACACTGAAGCTTTCTTT.

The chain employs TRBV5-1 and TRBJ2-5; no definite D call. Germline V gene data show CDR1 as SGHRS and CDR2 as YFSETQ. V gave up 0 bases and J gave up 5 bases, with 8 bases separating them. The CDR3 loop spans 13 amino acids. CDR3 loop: CASSLGGMETQYF. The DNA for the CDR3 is TGCGCCAGCAGCTTGGGTGGGATGGAGACCCAGTACTTC. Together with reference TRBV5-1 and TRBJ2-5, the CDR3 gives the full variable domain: KAGVTQTPRYLIKTRGQQVTLSCSPISGHRSVSWYQQTPGQGLQFLFEYFSETQRNKGNFPGRFSGRQFSNSRSEMNVSTLELGDSALYLCASSLGGMETQYFGPGTRLLVL.

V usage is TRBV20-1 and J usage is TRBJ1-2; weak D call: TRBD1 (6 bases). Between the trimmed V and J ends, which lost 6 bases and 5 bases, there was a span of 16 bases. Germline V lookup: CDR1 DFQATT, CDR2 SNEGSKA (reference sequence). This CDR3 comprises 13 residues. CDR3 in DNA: TGCAGTGCAAGTACAGGGAATCGGTATGGCTACACCTTC. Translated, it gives CSASTGNRYGYTF.

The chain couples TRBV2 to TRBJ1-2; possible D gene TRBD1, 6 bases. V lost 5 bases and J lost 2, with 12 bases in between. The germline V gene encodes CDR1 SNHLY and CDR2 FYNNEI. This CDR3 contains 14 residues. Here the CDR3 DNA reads TGTGCCAGCAGTCCCCAGGGGCTAAACTATGGCTACACCTTC. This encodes CASSPQGLNYGYTF.